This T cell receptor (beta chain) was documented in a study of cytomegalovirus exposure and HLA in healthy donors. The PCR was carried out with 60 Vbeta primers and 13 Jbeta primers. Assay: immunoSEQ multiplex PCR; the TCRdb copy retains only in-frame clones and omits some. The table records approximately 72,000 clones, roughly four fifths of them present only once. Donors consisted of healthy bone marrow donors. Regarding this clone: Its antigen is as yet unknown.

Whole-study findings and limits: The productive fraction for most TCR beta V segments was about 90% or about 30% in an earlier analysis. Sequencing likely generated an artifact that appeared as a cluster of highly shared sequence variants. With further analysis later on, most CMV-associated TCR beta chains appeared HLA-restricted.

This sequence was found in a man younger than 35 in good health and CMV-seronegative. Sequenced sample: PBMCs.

The CDR3 reads CASIIKRGRNTEAFF. The CDR3 DNA reads TGTGCCAGCATTATTAAGCGGGGGCGGAACACTGAAGCTTTCTTT. This chain links TRBV6-5 with TRBJ1-1, with D maybe TRBD1 (6 bases). Between the trimmed V and J ends, which lost 7 bases and 1 base, there was a span of 16 bases. Looked up from germline, CDR1 is MNHEY and CDR2 is SVGAGI. CDR3 length equals 15 residues.